This TCR beta chain was retrieved from a study of CD8 T cells in ankylosing spondylitis. TCRdb fed the 5' RACE reads into MiXCR, producing one record per CDR3 protein. The table shows just under 350,000 distinct CDR3 sequences, with 14% to 15% occurring only once. The germline CDR1 and CDR2 sequences are SEHNR and FQNEAQ (reference sequence). V lost 5 bases, J lost 0 bases, and 10 bases lay in between. This CDR3 has 15 amino acids. The chain recombines TRBV7-9 with TRBJ1-4, with D hard to call. The specimen was blood, either unsorted or a sorted T cell fraction (not recorded which). The origin of this receptor is a male donor with ankylosing spondylitis or in good health (not recorded which). CDR3 sequence reads: CASSREAATNEKLFF. The CDR3 nucleotides read TGTGCCAGCAGCCGCGAGGCGGCAACTAATGAAAAACTGTTTTTT.